These 2 T cell receptor beta chains share one sample of origin, sequenced in a study of metastatic and nonmetastatic thyroid tumors. TCRdb reassembled clones from the PCR reads with MiXCR. This sample has around 65,000 clones, with over 12% found just once. Thyroid surgery had not been preceded by any treatment in any patient. Sequencing was carried out using blood. These receptor sequences come from a male donor with papillary thyroid cancer or a benign thyroid nodule (not recorded which). Some clones in this sample may be carry-over from other donors' samples.

This clone was seen at least ten times. The gene calls are TRBV6-5 and TRBJ2-3, with D unclear. The V gene's germline CDR1 is MNHEY and CDR2 SVGAGI. The CDR3 covers 14 residues. Trimming took off 2 bases at V and 0 bases at J, with 6 bases between the two ends. Here the CDR3 DNA reads TGTGCCAGCAGTTACACGGCTAGCACAGATACGCAGTATTTT. This translates into CASSYTASTDTQYF.

This clone was seen many times. The chain carries TRBV2 and TRBJ1-5; D remains unclear. V dropped 1 base and J dropped 2 bases, with 12 bases sitting between them. Germline CDR1 and CDR2: SNHLY and FYNNEI. The CDR3 covers 16 residues. This CDR3 is CASSEELVSGNQPQHF. Here the CDR3 DNA reads TGTGCCAGCAGTGAAGAGTTAGTTTCGGGCAATCAGCCCCAGCATTTT. The variable domain in full, completed from reference TRBV2 and TRBJ1-5, reads EPEVTQTPSHQVTQMGQEVILRCVPISNHLYFYWYRQILGQKVEFLVSFYNNEISEKSEIFDDQFSVERPDGSNFTLKIRSTKLEDSAMYFCASSEELVSGNQPQHFGDGTRLSIL.